This entry describes one TCR beta chain. This sample is part of a study of blood T cell repertoires in COVID-19. Repertoires were generated with immunoSEQ multiplex PCR, while TCRdb's copy carries only in-frame clones and drops some. The table has some 190,000 clones, approximately 80% seen once; the top ten hold around 14%. The V end lost 1 base, the J end lost 8 bases, and 11 bases lay between the germline ends. CDR1 and CDR2 from the germline V gene are PRHDT and FYEKMQ (reference sequence). The CDR3 consists of 13 residues. This TCR came from a man in his fifties or sixties who had been exposed to COVID-19. J is TRBJ1-1 and V is TRBV13, with D maybe TRBD1 (6 bases). Source material: PBMCs or T cells enriched from blood (not recorded which). The CDR3 DNA follows: TGTGCCAGCAGCTTAGAGCAGGGGCGAGAAGCTTTCTTT. Translating gives CASSLEQGREAFF.